These T cell receptor beta chains were read from a single sample in a study of tumor and adjacent non-tumor tissue in lung cancer. TCRdb redid the calling of the multiplex PCR reads with MiXCR, one entry per CDR3 protein. The profile shows around 40,000 distinct CDR3 sequences, approximately 57% of them singletons. Sequences were obtained from distant non-tumor lung tissue. These receptors came from a man aged 50 to 60 with non-small cell lung cancer. Each CDR3 is given with its conserved first and last residue. The order of the fields is CDR3 protein, CDR3 DNA, V gene, J gene, clone size, D gene. The D gene is left open where the match is weak. Size tells how often a clone was seen (once, few, many) or the class of an expanded clone, and some rows leave it out.

CDR3: CASSETVGLYGYTF
DNA: TGTGCCAGCAGTGAAACCGTTGGTTTGTATGGCTACACCTTC
V: TRBV6-1
J: TRBJ1-2
size: NA
D: NA

CDR3: CASMVDSNQPQHF
DNA: TGTGCCAGCATGGTAGATAGTAATCAGCCCCAGCATTTT
V: TRBV6-1
J: TRBJ1-5
size: few
D: NA

CDR3: CASSDASKGETQYF
DNA: TGTGCCAGCAGTGATGCATCTAAGGGGGAGACCCAGTACTTC
V: TRBV25-1
J: TRBJ2-5
size: few
D: NA

CDR3: CASSEGLADTDTQYF
DNA: TGCGCCAGCAGTGAGGGACTAGCGGACACAGATACGCAGTATTTT
V: TRBV10-2
J: TRBJ2-3
size: many
D: TRBD2

CDR3: CASRQFSTDTQYF
DNA: TGTGCCAGCCGACAGTTTAGCACAGATACACAGTATTTT
V: TRBV27
J: TRBJ2-3
size: NA
D: NA

CDR3: CNVALGTGAHEQYF
DNA: TGCAACGTTGCGTTGGGGACAGGGGCCCACGAGCAGTACTTC
V: TRBV29-1
J: TRBJ2-7
size: NA
D: TRBD1

CDR3: CASSLGLAGGLQETQYF
DNA: TGCGCCAGCAGCTTGGGACTAGCGGGAGGTCTACAAGAGACCCAGTACTTC
V: TRBV5-1
J: TRBJ2-5
size: NA
D: TRBD2

CDR3: CASSQDSNTEAFF
DNA: TGTGCCAGCAGCCAAGACAGCAACACTGAAGCTTTCTTT
V: TRBV14
J: TRBJ1-1
size: many
D: NA

CDR3: CASSAGQGSSQPQHF
DNA: TGTGCCAGCAGCGCCGGACAGGGGAGTAGTCAGCCCCAGCATTTT
V: TRBV6-1
J: TRBJ1-5
size: once
D: TRBD1

CDR3: CASSIRTGAMDTQYF
DNA: TGCGCCAGCAGCATCCGGACAGGGGCAATGGATACGCAGTATTTT
V: TRBV5-1
J: TRBJ2-3
size: NA
D: TRBD1

CDR3: CATSPSPGELFF
DNA: TGTGCCACCTCCCCCTCTCCCGGGGAGCTGTTTTTT
V: TRBV24-1
J: TRBJ2-2
size: NA
D: NA

CDR3: CSVESGLNAGELFF
DNA: TGCAGCGTTGAAAGTGGCCTGAACGCCGGGGAGCTGTTTTTT
V: TRBV29-1
J: TRBJ2-2
size: once
D: NA

CDR3: CAGSLCFRALNQPQHF
DNA: TGTGCCGGCAGTTTATGCTTCAGGGCGCTCAATCAGCCCCAGCATTTT
V: TRBV28
J: TRBJ1-5
size: NA
D: NA

CDR3: CASSEGGVNTEAFF
DNA: TGTGCCAGCAGTGAAGGGGGCGTGAACACTGAAGCTTTCTTT
V: TRBV6-1
J: TRBJ1-1
size: medium-sized
D: NA

CDR3: CASSVSYEQYF
DNA: TGCGCCAGCAGTGTGAGCTACGAGCAGTACTTC
V: TRBV10-2
J: TRBJ2-7
size: many
D: NA

CDR3: CAGSKGTGGKYEQYF
DNA: TGTGCCGGCAGTAAAGGGACAGGGGGAAAGTATGAGCAGTACTTC
V: TRBV6-6
J: TRBJ2-7
size: NA
D: TRBD1

CDR3: CASNYSSSQPQYF
DNA: TGTGCCAGCAATTACTCCTCAAGTCAGCCCCAGTATTTT
V: TRBV6-5
J: TRBJ2-3
size: NA
D: NA

CDR3: CASDAGSGKDTQYF
DNA: TGTGCCAGCGATGCCGGGAGTGGGAAAGATACGCAGTATTTT
V: TRBV6-1
J: TRBJ2-3
size: NA
D: NA

CDR3: CANSDGRDRPQHF
DNA: TGTGCCAACTCAGATGGTCGAGATCGCCCCCAGCATTTT
V: TRBV6-2/TRBV6-3
J: TRBJ1-5
size: NA
D: NA

CDR3: CASSSGTGGTGAFF
DNA: TGCGCTAGCAGCTCCGGGACAGGGGGCACTGGAGCTTTCTTT
V: TRBV5-1
J: TRBJ1-1
size: NA
D: TRBD1

CDR3: CASSEVSGLAGGPYNEQFF
DNA: TGTGCCAGCAGTGAAGTATCAGGACTAGCGGGAGGGCCCTACAATGAGCAGTTCTTC
V: TRBV6-1
J: TRBJ2-1
size: many
D: TRBD2

CDR3: CAGSYSEQEQSYEQYF
DNA: TGTGCCGGCAGTTACTCCGAACAGGAACAGTCTTACGAGCAATACTTC
V: TRBV6-6
J: TRBJ2-7
size: NA
D: NA

CDR3: CASSQYNVLRTGPNQPQYF
DNA: TGCGCCAGCAGCCAATATAACGTTCTGAGGACAGGGCCTAATCAGCCCCAGTATTTT
V: TRBV4-1
J: TRBJ2-3
size: NA
D: TRBD1

CDR3: CASSEERQGTGNTIYF
DNA: TGTGCCAGCAGTGAAGAACGACAGGGGACTGGAAACACCATATATTTT
V: TRBV6-6
J: TRBJ1-3
size: many
D: TRBD1

CDR3: CTSSYWGGTVIEQFF
DNA: TGTACCAGCAGTTACTGGGGGGGTACGGTGATTGAGCAGTTCTTC
V: TRBV6-2/TRBV6-3
J: TRBJ2-1
size: NA
D: TRBD2

CDR3: CNVDPSGLNERFF
DNA: TGCAACGTTGACCCTAGCGGACTAAATGAGCGGTTCTTC
V: TRBV29-1
J: TRBJ2-1
size: once
D: TRBD2

CDR3: CASTPQFRDRVYPQYF
DNA: TGTGCCAGCACGCCACAATTCCGGGACCGTGTATATCCACAGTACTTC
V: TRBV6-5
J: TRBJ2-7
size: many
D: NA